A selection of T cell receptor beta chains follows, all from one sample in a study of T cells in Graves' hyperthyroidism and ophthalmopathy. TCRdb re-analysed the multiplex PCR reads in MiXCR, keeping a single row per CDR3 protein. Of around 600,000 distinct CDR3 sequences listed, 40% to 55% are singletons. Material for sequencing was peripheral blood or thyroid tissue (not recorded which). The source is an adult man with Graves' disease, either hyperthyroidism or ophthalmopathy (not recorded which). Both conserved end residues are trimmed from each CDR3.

CDR3aa: ASSPSHWSETQY
v_gene: TRBV7-6
j_gene: TRBJ2-5

CDR3aa: ASAGQGEDTGELF
v_gene: TRBV2
j_gene: TRBJ2-2

CDR3aa: ASSQITRDRELQETQY
v_gene: TRBV7-9
j_gene: TRBJ2-5

CDR3aa: SARDLSLRRDRGFQAF
v_gene: TRBV20-1
j_gene: TRBJ1-1

CDR3aa: ASSPVFHGDGYT
v_gene: TRBV2
j_gene: TRBJ1-2

CDR3aa: ASSLSRGTAYEQY
v_gene: TRBV7-3
j_gene: TRBJ2-7

CDR3aa: SLRQGQETQY
v_gene: TRBV29-1
j_gene: TRBJ2-5

CDR3aa: ASSVPGDPRPYGYT
v_gene: TRBV10-2
j_gene: TRBJ1-2

CDR3aa: SARGSGENYGYT
v_gene: TRBV20-1
j_gene: TRBJ1-2

CDR3aa: ASGSGAGGVRETQY
v_gene: TRBV7-3
j_gene: TRBJ2-5

CDR3aa: ASSYRVRSSPLH
v_gene: TRBV6-5
j_gene: TRBJ1-6

CDR3aa: ASSTGQGNQPQY
v_gene: TRBV2
j_gene: TRBJ2-5

CDR3aa: ASSVRDSASGSKETQY
v_gene: TRBV25-1
j_gene: .

CDR3aa: SARQGAGNSPLH
v_gene: TRBV20-1
j_gene: TRBJ1-6

CDR3aa: ASSPHFDDTGELF
v_gene: TRBV7-2
j_gene: TRBJ2-2

CDR3aa: ASSQQKGDGQY
v_gene: TRBV4-1
j_gene: TRBJ2-7

CDR3aa: STSAGARLDGYT
v_gene: TRBV20-1
j_gene: TRBJ1-2

CDR3aa: RDGKSGYT
v_gene: TRBV29-1
j_gene: TRBJ1-2

CDR3aa: SVWLENTEAF
v_gene: TRBV29-1
j_gene: TRBJ1-1

CDR3aa: ASSEIAGRGRGYT
v_gene: TRBV2
j_gene: TRBJ1-2

CDR3aa: ASSQDWESGSEAF
v_gene: TRBV7-2
j_gene: TRBJ1-1

CDR3aa: ASSLTGGGNQPQH
v_gene: TRBV7-2
j_gene: TRBJ1-5

CDR3aa: ASTTGTSASTGELF
v_gene: TRBV2
j_gene: TRBJ2-2

CDR3aa: ASTLQNTIY
v_gene: TRBV2
j_gene: TRBJ1-3

CDR3aa: ASTPSGVNTEAF
v_gene: TRBV5-1
j_gene: TRBJ1-1

CDR3aa: ASSPAMGSGELF
v_gene: TRBV7-7
j_gene: TRBJ2-2

CDR3aa: ASSLPTNTIY
v_gene: TRBV7-2
j_gene: TRBJ1-3

CDR3aa: ASSNSGGSSPLH
v_gene: TRBV13
j_gene: TRBJ1-6

CDR3aa: SASGPPYGYT
v_gene: TRBV29-1
j_gene: TRBJ1-2

CDR3aa: AISERAGNSNQPQH
v_gene: TRBV10-3
j_gene: TRBJ1-5

CDR3aa: ASSSGLAGNFQETQY
v_gene: TRBV5-1
j_gene: TRBJ2-5

CDR3aa: SVVTGLGETQY
v_gene: TRBV29-1
j_gene: TRBJ2-5

CDR3aa: ASSLGAARVYT
v_gene: TRBV11-1
j_gene: TRBJ1-2

CDR3aa: ASSRSGPPDNEKLF
v_gene: TRBV9
j_gene: TRBJ1-4

CDR3aa: ASSYSPGNHEQY
v_gene: TRBV6-5
j_gene: TRBJ2-7

CDR3aa: ASSGGEGFGYT
v_gene: TRBV2
j_gene: TRBJ1-2

CDR3aa: SVELTSGRDTQY
v_gene: TRBV29-1
j_gene: TRBJ2-3

CDR3aa: SALIGLAGVLSYEQY
v_gene: TRBV20-1
j_gene: TRBJ2-7

CDR3aa: ASSYSSGNSPLH
v_gene: TRBV6-5
j_gene: TRBJ1-6

CDR3aa: ASSLSARNTEAF
v_gene: TRBV19
j_gene: TRBJ1-1

CDR3aa: AWSALRVGYT
v_gene: TRBV29-1
j_gene: TRBJ1-2

CDR3aa: ASSLQQNEKLF
v_gene: TRBV5-4
j_gene: TRBJ1-4

CDR3aa: ASSELRGTLYGYT
v_gene: TRBV2
j_gene: TRBJ1-2

CDR3aa: ASSLGDFGNTIY
v_gene: TRBV7-6
j_gene: TRBJ1-3

CDR3aa: AISESGGLATNTEAF
v_gene: TRBV10-3
j_gene: TRBJ1-1

CDR3aa: SVQGRAEAF
v_gene: TRBV29-1
j_gene: TRBJ1-1

CDR3aa: SARDAETQY
v_gene: TRBV20-1
j_gene: .

CDR3aa: ASSTGQSSGANVLT
v_gene: TRBV7-8
j_gene: TRBJ2-6

CDR3aa: ASSDSTGGYSNQPQH
v_gene: TRBV2
j_gene: TRBJ1-5